The rows below give T cell receptor beta chains drawn from one sample of a study of cytomegalovirus exposure and HLA in healthy donors. The repertoire was sequenced with immunoSEQ multiplex PCR; TCRdb's copy has only in-frame clones and lacks some. The table shows approximately 180,000 clones, with about 86% occurring only once. The sample comprised PBMCs. Every receptor here comes from a woman aged 25 to 39 in good health and CMV-seronegative. CDR3s include the opening cysteine and the closing phenylalanine or tryptophan.

TRBV6-1,TRBJ1-6,CASQPGQDNSPLHF
TRBV5-1,TRBJ1-4,CASSLSQGGTNEKLFF
TRBV19,TRBJ2-2,CASSPGTSGMTEAGELFF
TRBV15,TRBJ1-4,CATSRDQPDRGDEKLFF
TRBV4-1,TRBJ2-4,CASSPKRASGMEAKNSQYF
TRBV18,TRBJ2-5,CASSPRGYQETQYF
TRBV29-1,TRBJ2-7,CSVTDRVRDEQYF
TRBV27,TRBJ1-3,CASSLYSSGNTIYF
TRBV2,TRBJ2-5,CASSQQPETQYF
TRBV9,TRBJ2-3,CASSVVAGISSTQYF
TRBV10-3,TRBJ2-5,CAISTGGAGETQYF
TRBV6-7,TRBJ2-3,CASSTRVAGDQLWADTQYF
TRBV4-3,TRBJ2-3,CASSQVVSGGSTDTQYF
TRBV27,TRBJ2-2,CASRVPGLAGNTGELFF
TRBV6-1,TRBJ2-7,CASSLTGEWEQYF
TRBV4-1,TRBJ2-5,CASSQISSLASGQETQYF
TRBV25-1,TRBJ1-6,CASSEFGQGWSPLHF
TRBV5-4,TRBJ2-1,CASSLTGGPYNEQFF
TRBV29-1,TRBJ2-7,CSVEDWAGRGREQYF
TRBV27,TRBJ2-2,CASSVNGELFF
TRBV27,TRBJ2-2,CASSLRPRFNTGELFF
TRBV7-2,TRBJ2-3,CASSSQGNTDTQYF
TRBV6-1,TRBJ2-1,CASSPDRGLYNEQFF
TRBV7-2,TRBJ2-2,CASSGHNTGELFF
TRBV6-5,TRBJ1-2,CASTPGSDYGYTF
TRBV19,TRBJ2-7,CASSIVLAGGRYEQYF
TRBV16,TRBJ1-2,CASSQSFGQTNYGYTF
TRBV19,TRBJ1-5,CATDKEPQGAGQPQHF
TRBV7-2,TRBJ2-1,CASTQRGGRYNEQFF
TRBV11-2,TRBJ2-4,CASSLAWSSGGVDIQYF
TRBV7-7,TRBJ2-7,CASSPHRTGCYEQYF
TRBV6-5,TRBJ2-3,CASSSVTSTDTQYF
TRBV6-1,TRBJ1-1,CASSATGINTEAFF
TRBV4-3,TRBJ1-2,CASSQALSVNYGYTF
TRBV20-1,TRBJ2-5,CSADGLSQYF
TRBV27,TRBJ2-7,CASSFTSGRASYEQYF
TRBV18,TRBJ1-6,CASSPGQAQNSPLHF
TRBV7-3,TRBJ2-7,CASQEGSLSEQYF
TRBV5-1,TRBJ2-7,CASSHQDRYYEQYF
TRBV6-1,TRBJ2-4,CAHYPKNIQYF
TRBV29-1,TRBJ2-1,CSVGAENEQFF
TRBV7-9,TRBJ2-1,CASSYSGSSYNEQFF
TRBV7-8,TRBJ2-1,CASSLVTGSYNEQFF
TRBV7-9,TRBJ1-4,CASSPTGTSTNEKLFF